This TCR beta chain was profiled in a study of T cells in localized non-small cell lung cancer. Study-level results: Heterogeneity is still possible, as just one tumor region was sequenced. Adjacent lung exhibited a median of 57 among the 100 most abundant tumor clones. Blood T cell density predicted longer survival; adjacent-lung clonality, shorter.

The table came from immunoSEQ multiplex PCR; TCRdb's copy has only in-frame clones and leaves some out. The profile shows just over 70,000 clones, roughly nine tenths of them singletons. As concerns this clone: Antigen: not known.

The CDR3 consists of 14 residues. Between the trimmed V and J ends, which lost 6 bases and 0 bases, there was a span of 11 bases. Germline V lookup: CDR1 MNHEY, CDR2 SVGAGI. The clonotype comes from a male donor aged 60 or over with stage III squamous cell lung carcinoma. Source: peripheral blood, taken before any cancer treatment. The chain recombines TRBV6-5 with TRBJ1-2, with unresolved D. The CDR3 loop reads CASRRVGPNYGYTF. CDR3 sequence (DNA): TGTGCCAGCAGACGGGTCGGGCCTAACTATGGCTACACCTTC.